The 8 T cell receptor beta chains below come from one sample, sequenced in a study of blood T cell repertoires in COVID-19. Produced via immunoSEQ multiplex PCR; TCRdb's table is partial and in-frame only. The repertoire holds 150,000 or so clones, with around 83% as singletons. The sample taken for sequencing was peripheral blood. The receptors stem from a woman aged 55 to 70 with COVID-19, enrolled during active disease.

This chain links TRBV7-6 with TRBJ1-2, with 8 bases matching TRBD1. CDR3 length equals 17 residues. The V gene end was trimmed by 0 bases and the J gene end by 0 bases; junction bases not matched to a gene: 6. The germline CDR1 and CDR2 sequences are SGHVS and FNYEAQ. Written as DNA, the CDR3 is TGTGCCAGCAGCTTAGCGCCAGGGACAGGCCCTAACTATGGCTACACCTTC. Its protein is CASSLAPGTGPNYGYTF.

This rearrangement joins TRBV7-2 to TRBJ1-2, with 8 bases identical to TRBD1. Germline-derived CDR1 and CDR2 are SGHTA and FQGNSA. Germline trimming cut 2 bases from V and 8 bases from J; bases unmatched to any gene: 4. The CDR3 contains 13 residues. Here the CDR3 DNA reads TGTGCCAGCAGCTTATACAGGGGGGACGGCTACACCTTC. It codes for CASSLYRGDGYTF. The variable domain in full, completed from reference TRBV7-2 and TRBJ1-2, reads GAGVSQSPSNKVTEKGKDVELRCDPISGHTALYWYRQSLGQGLEFLIYFQGNSAPDKSGLPSDRFSAERTGGSVSTLTIQRTQQEDSAVYLCASSLYRGDGYTFGSGTRLTVV.

The chain combines TRBV10-1 with TRBJ2-3; 9 bases line up with TRBD2. Germline V lookup: CDR1 WNHNN, CDR2 SYGVQD (reference sequence). The CDR3 sequence is 14 residues long. After removal of 6 bases from V and 2 bases from J, the junction contained 3 bases not matched to a gene. The CDR3 DNA reads TGCGCCAGCAGCGCTAGCGGGATCACAGATACGCAGTATTTT. Translating it yields CASSASGITDTQYF.

The J gene is TRBJ2-7, the V gene TRBV9; TRBD1 matches at 7 bases. V lost 4 bases and J lost 5; bases outside the gene matches: 6. CDR3 length: 13 residues. CDR1 is SGDLS, CDR2 YYNGEE, per germline. Here the CDR3 DNA reads TGTGCCAGCAGCAGACGACAGGGCGACGAGCAGTACTTC. Protein product: CASSRRQGDEQYF.

The gene calls are TRBV2 and TRBJ2-1, with a weak D call TRBD1 (7 bases). The length of the CDR3 is 15 residues. The V gene's germline CDR1 is SNHLY and CDR2 FYNNEI. The germline V and J ends were trimmed by 1 base and 4 bases, with 11 bases remaining between them. CDR3 nucleotides: TGTGCCAGCAGTGAAGGCGGGGACAGATACAATGAGCAGTTCTTC. This translates into CASSEGGDRYNEQFF.

The V and J genes are TRBV24-1 and TRBJ2-5, with TRBD1 identical over 7 bases. The CDR3 has 17 amino acids. V lost 3 bases and J lost 3; bases outside the gene matches: 12. CDR1 is KGHDR, CDR2 SFDVKD, per germline. The CDR3 sequence: CATSDGPTGTKKETQYF. Here the CDR3 DNA reads TGTGCCACCAGTGATGGCCCGACAGGGACCAAGAAAGAGACCCAGTACTTC.

This clone was seen only once. J is TRBJ2-3 and V is TRBV2; TRBD1 matches at 8 bases. In germline, CDR1 is SNHLY, CDR2 FYNNEI. The CDR3 loop spans 15 amino acids. With 6 bases clipped from V and 3 bases from J, the junction kept 8 bases outside the gene matches. The CDR3 loop reads CASRTGDLGTDTQYF. The CDR3 DNA is TGTGCCAGCAGGACAGGGGATTTAGGGACAGATACGCAGTATTTT.

The rearrangement links TRBV6-5 to TRBJ2-3; no definite D call. The CDR3 contains 15 residues. CDR1 is MNHEY, CDR2 SVGAGI, per germline. Trimming pared 2 bases from V and 3 bases from J, leaving 12 bases between. As DNA, the CDR3 is TGTGCCAGCAGTTACCTAAGAAGTAATACAGATACGCAGTATTTT. Encoded protein: CASSYLRSNTDTQYF.